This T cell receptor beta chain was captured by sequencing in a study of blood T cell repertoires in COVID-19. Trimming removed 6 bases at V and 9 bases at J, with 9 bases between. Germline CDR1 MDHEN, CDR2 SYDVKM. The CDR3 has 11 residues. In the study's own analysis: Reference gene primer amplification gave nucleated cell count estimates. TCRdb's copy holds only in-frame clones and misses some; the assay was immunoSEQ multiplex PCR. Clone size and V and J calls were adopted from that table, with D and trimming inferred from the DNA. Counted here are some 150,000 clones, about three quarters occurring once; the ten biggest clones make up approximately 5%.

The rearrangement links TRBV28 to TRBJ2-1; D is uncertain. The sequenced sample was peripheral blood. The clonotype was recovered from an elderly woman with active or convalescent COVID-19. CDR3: CASSARSEQFF. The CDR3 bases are TGTGCCAGCAGCGCAAGGAGTGAGCAGTTCTTC.